This TCR beta chain appears in the sequencing data of a study of blood T cell repertoires in COVID-19. Sequencing used immunoSEQ multiplex PCR; TCRdb keeps in-frame clones, though not all of them. The sample has fewer than 250,000 clones; about nine tenths are singletons. The V segment lost 3 bases and the J segment 4 bases; nucleotides outside the gene matches: 12. Per germline, CDR1 KGHSH and CDR2 LQKENI. The CDR3 is made up of 17 amino acids. This clone was detected only once. The chain joins TRBV18 to TRBJ1-3, with TRBD1 matching 7 bases. The sample taken for sequencing was PBMCs or T cells enriched from blood (not recorded which). This clonotype originated in a man aged 25 to 40 in a cohort exposed to, infected with or recovered from COVID-19 (not recorded which). In nucleotides, the CDR3 is TGTGCCAGCTCACCCCTGCCCGGGACAGTACTCGGAAACACCATATATTTT. It specifies CASSPLPGTVLGNTIYF.